One sample yielded the 11 T cell receptor beta chains listed below, sequenced in a study of blood T cell repertoires in COVID-19. Sequencing used immunoSEQ multiplex PCR; TCRdb keeps in-frame clones, though not all of them. The sample records fewer than 400,000 clones, more than 75% being singletons. The sample consisted of PBMCs or T cells enriched from blood (not recorded which). Source of these receptors: a woman aged 45-65 years who had recovered from COVID-19.

This clone appeared a single time. The chain couples TRBV6-5 to TRBJ1-2; TRBD1 might be the D (5 bases). Per the germline V gene, CDR1 is MNHEY and CDR2 is SVGAGI. V was pared by 7 bases and J by 4 bases, with 19 bases between. The CDR3 extends over 15 amino acids. DNA of the CDR3: TGTGCCAGCAAGGGGCGCGGAGCCTATTCCTATGGCTACACCTTC. It codes for CASKGRGAYSYGYTF.

J is TRBJ1-2 and V is TRBV19, with 9 bases that match TRBD1. CDR1 is LNHDA and CDR2 is SQIVND in the germline V gene (reference sequence). This CDR3 region has 13 residues. V was pared by 6 bases and J by 7 bases, with 6 bases of the junction left unmatched. As DNA, the CDR3 is TGTGCCAGTAGAGGTGGGACAGGGACTGGCTACACCTTC. Translating gives CASRGGTGTGYTF.

The chain joins TRBV7-9 to TRBJ1-1; a weak D match, TRBD1 (6 bases). Germline V lookup: CDR1 SEHNR, CDR2 FQNEAQ (reference sequence). This CDR3 contains 12 residues. Trimming removed 6 bases at V and 4 bases at J, with 9 bases between. The chain's CDR3 is CASRTQGTEAFF. The CDR3 DNA is TGTGCCAGCAGGACACAGGGCACTGAAGCTTTCTTT.

This chain connects TRBV5-1 to TRBJ2-1; the D gene is possibly TRBD2 (7 bases). From germline, CDR1 is SGHRS and CDR2 YFSETQ. The CDR3 totals 11 residues. V gave up 3 bases and J gave up 11 bases, with 9 bases separating them. The CDR3 DNA follows: TGCGCCAGCAGCTGGGGGGGCAAGCAGTTCTTC. It specifies CASSWGGKQFF.

The rearrangement links TRBV18 to TRBJ2-3, with unresolved D. CDR3 length: 14 amino acids. The V and J ends lost 3 bases and 2 bases respectively, with 9 bases between them. The germline gives CDR1 KGHSH, CDR2 LQKENI. DNA of the CDR3: TGTGCCAGCTCACCCGCAGGTACCACAGATACGCAGTATTTT. This sequence encodes CASSPAGTTDTQYF.

The CDR3 spells CASMGRGIEGYTF. The CDR3 nucleotides read TGTGCCAGCATGGGCAGGGGAATTGAGGGCTACACCTTC. J is TRBJ1-2 and V is TRBV28; D is possibly TRBD1 (6 bases). V lost 7 bases, J lost 8 bases, and 17 bases lay in between. The germline V gene encodes CDR1 MDHEN and CDR2 SYDVKM. The CDR3 length is 13 residues.

This chain connects TRBV6-2 or TRBV6-3 to TRBJ1-2; 9 bases match TRBD1. V was pared by 4 bases and J by 3 bases, with 6 bases of the junction left unmatched. This CDR3 comprises 15 residues. Per germline, CDR1 MNHEY and CDR2 SVGEGT. This chain's CDR3 is CASSSADRGDYGYTF. The CDR3 DNA sequence: TGTGCCAGCAGTTCAGCGGACAGGGGCGACTATGGCTACACCTTC.

This clone was seen once. CDR3 nucleotide sequence: TGTGCCAGCATCGGGCCAGGGGGCTGGAACGAGCAGTACTTC. Translation: CASIGPGGWNEQYF. V is TRBV7-8 and J is TRBJ2-7; TRBD1 aligns across 8 bases. J lost 5 bases, V lost 7 bases, and 10 bases had no gene match. Per germline, CDR1 SGHVS and CDR2 FQNEAQ. The CDR3 is 14 amino acids.

The CDR3 spells CATSPRRGAGETQYF. The CDR3, as DNA: TGTGCCACCAGCCCCCGGCGGGGGGCCGGGGAGACCCAGTACTTC. This chain links TRBV15 with TRBJ2-5; TRBD2 matches 8 bases. CDR1 LNHNV and CDR2 YYDKDF come from the germline V gene (reference sequence). The junction had 10 bases not matched to a gene; V was cut back by 5 bases and J by 5 bases. This CDR3 region has 15 residues.

This chain links TRBV5-1 with TRBJ1-2; 8 bases are shared with TRBD1. There are 14 residues in the CDR3. V trimming: 0 bases; J trimming: 3 bases; junction bases outside the gene matches: 1. Per germline, CDR1 SGHRS and CDR2 YFSETQ. The CDR3 nucleotides read TGCGCCAGCAGCTTGGCGGGACAGGACTATGGCTACACCTTC. This encodes CASSLAGQDYGYTF.

The chain uses TRBV4-1 and TRBJ2-7; TRBD2 matches 8 bases. The CDR3 has 13 residues. The V segment lost 3 bases and the J segment 13 bases; nucleotides outside the gene matches: 11. Germline loops: CDR1 MGHRA, CDR2 YSYEKL. DNA of the CDR3: TGCGCCAGCAGCCAGGCCCCGGGGGGGATAGTATACTTC. Protein: CASSQAPGGIVYF.